The entry below describes one T cell receptor (beta chain). This CDR3 is 14 amino acids long. Per germline, CDR1 LNHNV and CDR2 YYDKDF (reference sequence). The V end lost 3 bases, the J end lost 5 bases, and 11 bases lay between the germline ends. Source study methods: Estimates of nucleated cell counts were drawn from the amplification of reference gene primers. Sequencing used immunoSEQ multiplex PCR; TCRdb keeps in-frame clones, though not all of them. V and J calls and clone size are given by that table; D and trimming were obtained from the DNA. Counted here are 97,000 or so clones, 82% occurring once; the ten biggest clones make up approximately 10%. This sample was included in a study of blood T cell repertoires in COVID-19.

V is TRBV15 and J is TRBJ2-1; D might be TRBD2 (7 bases). The origin of this receptor is a man between 65 and 80 years old with active or convalescent COVID-19. The source material was peripheral blood. The CDR3 loop reads CATSRGGLHNEQFF. The CDR3 DNA sequence: TGTGCCACCAGCAGGGGGGGGCTGCACAATGAGCAGTTCTTC.